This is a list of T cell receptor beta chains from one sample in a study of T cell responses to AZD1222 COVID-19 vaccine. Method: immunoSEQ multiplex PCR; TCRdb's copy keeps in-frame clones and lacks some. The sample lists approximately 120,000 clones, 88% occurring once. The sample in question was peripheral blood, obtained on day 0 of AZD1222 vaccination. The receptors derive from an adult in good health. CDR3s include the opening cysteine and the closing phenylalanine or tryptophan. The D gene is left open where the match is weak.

CASSPQGNQAFF	TGTGCCAGCTCACCGCAGGGTAACCAAGCTTTCTTT	NA	12	TRBV18	TRBJ1-1
CASSLGHSLMNTEAFF	TGCGCCAGCAGTCTCGGTCACAGTTTAATGAACACTGAAGCTTTCTTT	NA	16	TRBV4-3	TRBJ1-1
CATSDPDRDNNSGELFF	TGTGCCACCAGTGACCCTGACAGGGACAATAATTCCGGGGAGCTGTTTTTT	TRBD1	17	TRBV24-1	TRBJ2-2
CASRDGPEFYGYTF	TGCGCCAGCCGGGACGGACCAGAGTTCTATGGCTACACCTTC	NA	14	TRBV5-1	TRBJ1-2
CASTTGYTEAFF	TGTGCCAGCACGACAGGTTACACTGAAGCTTTCTTT	NA	12	TRBV2	TRBJ1-1
CASIDRVSNQPQHF	TGTGCCAGTATCGACAGGGTGAGCAATCAGCCCCAGCATTTT	TRBD1	14	TRBV19	TRBJ1-5
CATTAGDSGANVLTF	TGTGCCACTACGGCAGGGGACTCTGGGGCCAACGTCCTGACTTTC	NA	15	TRBV19	TRBJ2-6
CASGTGGPYNEQFF	TGTGCCAGCGGGACAGGGGGCCCCTACAATGAGCAGTTCTTC	TRBD1	14	TRBV28	TRBJ2-1
CASSFYRGRAFEQYF	TGTGCCAGCAGCTTCTACAGGGGGCGGGCTTTCGAGCAGTACTTC	TRBD1	15	TRBV7-3	TRBJ2-7
CASSLEPGSSYEQYF	TGCGCCAGCAGCTTGGAACCGGGGAGCTCCTACGAGCAGTACTTC	NA	15	TRBV5-1	TRBJ2-7
CASSPRDFSGNTIYF	TGTGCCAGCAGCCCCAGGGATTTCTCTGGAAACACCATATATTTT	NA	15	TRBV9	TRBJ1-3